This T cell receptor (beta chain) comes out of a study of cytomegalovirus exposure and HLA in healthy donors. The study's findings and limits: Specificity for CMV antigens was confirmed in vitro for a few of the CMV-associated chains. According to reports, the classifier identified cytomegalovirus status with high specificity and sensitivity. Many donors carried some public TCRs, although rarity characterized most TCR sequences.

The CDR3 totals 13 residues. With 6 bases removed from V and 2 bases from J, the gap between germline ends came to 8 bases. CDR1 is MNHNY and CDR2 is SVGAGI in the germline V gene (reference sequence). Using immunoSEQ multiplex PCR, the repertoire was profiled, and TCRdb retains in-frame clones only, with some absent. This repertoire shows more than 85,000 clones, more than 85% found once; its top ten account for approximately 4%. This clone was detected once. What it binds is not known. V usage is TRBV6-6 and J usage is TRBJ2-1; D not certain. The receptor was derived from a woman younger than 30 in good health and CMV-seropositive. The sample was PBMCs. CDR3 sequence (DNA): TGTGCCAGCAGCGGGTCCCCCTACAATGAGCAGTTCTTC. Translating it yields CASSGSPYNEQFF.